A single sample gave rise to the 30 T cell receptor beta chains below, sequenced in a study of T cells after yellow fever vaccination. Each CDR3 protein gets one entry after TCRdb re-called the 5' RACE reads with MiXCR. The sample has some 350,000 distinct CDR3 sequences; around a tenth are singletons. The specimen was PBMCs, collected on the day of the first yellow fever vaccination. The receptors were gathered from a young man who received the YFV17D yellow fever vaccine.

Concerning this clonotype: This may stem from a read error, because a much larger clone lies one nucleotide away. The V and J genes are TRBV12-3 or TRBV12-4 and TRBJ1-2; D may be TRBD1 (5 bases). The CDR3 has 14 residues. The V end was cut by 6 bases, the J end by 8 bases, with 19 bases between. The CDR3 spells CASSQDKGKGGYTF. CDR3 DNA: TGTGCCAGCAGCCAAGACAAGGGGAAAGGGGGCTACACCTTC.

This clonotype appeared a few times. CDR3 sequence (DNA): TGCGCCAGCAGCTTGTCCTGGGTCGCAGATACGCAGTATTTT. This encodes CASSLSWVADTQYF. The chain combines TRBV5-1 with TRBJ2-3; D ambiguous. With 1 base removed from V and 4 bases from J, the gap between germline ends came to 10 bases. Germline values: CDR1 SGHRS, CDR2 YFSETQ. The CDR3 runs to 14 residues.

The V call is TRBV6-5, the J call TRBJ2-7, with D tentatively TRBD1 or TRBD2 (5 bases each). The CDR3 has 16 residues. Deletions cut 0 bases from V and 0 bases from J, with 12 bases between. Germline values: CDR1 MNHEY, CDR2 SVGAGI. CDR3 protein: CASSYSGAGSSYEQYF. The CDR3 bases are TGTGCCAGCAGTTACTCCGGGGCAGGGAGCTCCTACGAGCAGTACTTC.

The rearrangement uses TRBV10-3 and TRBJ1-1, with TRBD1 identical over 9 bases. Germline loops: CDR1 ENHRY, CDR2 SYGVKD. This CDR3 spans 14 amino acids. With V trimmed by 0 bases and J by 7 bases, 3 bases remained unmatched. CDR3 nucleotides: TGTGCCATCAGTGAGTCTGGGACAGGGAATGAAGCTTTCTTT. It is translated as CAISESGTGNEAFF.

The genes are TRBV7-9 and TRBJ1-2; a possible D gene is TRBD1 (5 bases). The CDR3 sequence is 15 residues long. V was shortened by 7 bases and J by 2 bases, with 17 bases between the two germline ends. Germline CDR1 reads SEHNR; CDR2 reads FQNEAQ (reference sequence). The CDR3 coding sequence is TGTGCCAGCACCCCCGAGGTGGGGGGAAACTATGGCTACACCTTC. This encodes CASTPEVGGNYGYTF.

The CDR3 spells CASSLMRQDLYGYTF. CDR3 nucleotide sequence: TGTGCCAGCAGCTTGATGCGACAGGATCTCTATGGCTACACCTTC. V and J are TRBV5-5 and TRBJ1-2; perhaps TRBD1 as D (6 bases). The CDR3 is 15 amino acids. The germline CDR1 and CDR2 sequences are SGHKS and YYEKEE (reference sequence). V was shortened by 1 base and J by 4 bases, with 14 bases between the two germline ends.

This clonotype was detected ten times or more. V gene TRBV20-1 combines with J gene TRBJ2-4; D not certain. V was shortened by 4 bases and J by 0 bases, with 7 bases between the two germline ends. The CDR3 consists of 13 residues. Germline V gives CDR1 DFQATT, CDR2 SNEGSKA (reference sequence). The CDR3 DNA reads TGCAGTGCTACGGCGCTAGCCAAAAACATTCAGTACTTC. Translation: CSATALAKNIQYF.

The genes are TRBV7-8 and TRBJ2-1; no clear D. The CDR3 spans 13 residues. The germline V and J ends were trimmed by 6 bases and 9 bases, with 15 bases remaining between them. Looked up from germline, CDR1 is SGHVS and CDR2 is FQNEAQ. CDR3 in amino acids: CASRQASYPEQFF. DNA for the CDR3: TGTGCCAGCAGGCAGGCATCCTACCCTGAGCAGTTCTTC.

This clonotype has only a few counts. The chain carries TRBV5-1 and TRBJ2-2, with D perhaps matching TRBD1 (6 bases). Germline CDR1 and CDR2: SGHRS and YFSETQ. This CDR3 has 17 amino acids. With 4 bases removed from V and 5 bases from J, the gap between germline ends came to 21 bases. In DNA, the CDR3 is TGCGCCAGCAGCCCTGGCCGGGACAACTGGAGGACCGGGGAGCTGTTTTTT. Translation: CASSPGRDNWRTGELFF.

This clonotype was counted between two and nine times. This CDR3 is CATSDFRNSDGELFF. The CDR3 region has the DNA TGTGCCACCAGTGATTTTCGGAATTCGGACGGGGAGCTGTTTTTT. The rearrangement uses TRBV24-1 and TRBJ2-2; D is ambiguous. V was shortened by 1 base and J by 7 bases, with 12 bases between the two germline ends. This CDR3 region has 15 residues. Per the germline V gene, CDR1 is KGHDR and CDR2 is SFDVKD.

A few counts support this clonotype. CDR3 amino acids: CSSKSSLGTEAFF. The CDR3 region has the DNA TGCAGTTCAAAGTCTTCCCTAGGGACTGAAGCTTTCTTT. The gene calls are TRBV20-1 and TRBJ1-1; no clear D. This CDR3 spans 13 amino acids. V was pared by 8 bases and J by 5 bases, with 18 bases between. Germline lookup yields CDR1 DFQATT and CDR2 SNEGSKA (reference sequence).

This clonotype was found a few times. The chain uses TRBV4-1 and TRBJ2-3, with 12 bases identical to TRBD2. Trimming at V came to 1 base and at J to 5 bases, leaving 10 bases not matched to a gene. The germline gives CDR1 MGHRA, CDR2 YSYEKL. This CDR3 comprises 18 residues. The CDR3 protein is CASSQVPGLAGIVDTQYF. CDR3 sequence (DNA): TGCGCCAGCAGCCAAGTACCTGGACTAGCGGGGATAGTAGATACGCAGTATTTT.

The V gene is TRBV24-1, the J gene TRBJ2-1; 11 bases fit TRBD1. The CDR3 totals 15 residues. The J segment lost 9 bases and the V segment lost 0 bases, leaving 3 bases of the junction unmatched. CDR1 is KGHDR, CDR2 SFDVKD, per germline. CDR3 bases: TGTGCCACCAGTGATTTGGGACAGGGGGCTGGTGAGCAGTTCTTC. Amino acids: CATSDLGQGAGEQFF.

This chain links TRBV18 with TRBJ1-4; D ambiguous. The CDR3 consists of 16 residues. Looked up from germline, CDR1 is KGHSH and CDR2 is LQKENI. Trimming removed 5 bases at V and 0 bases at J, with 13 bases between. This CDR3 is CASSRGTTATNEKLFF. Written as DNA, the CDR3 is TGTGCCAGCTCAAGAGGAACAACGGCAACTAATGAAAAACTGTTTTTT. Full variable domain (outside the CDR3, taken from reference TRBV18 and TRBJ1-4): NAGVMQNPRHLVRRRGQEARLRCSPMKGHSHVYWYRQLPEEGLKFMVYLQKENIIDESGMPKERFSAEFPKEGPSILRIQQVVRGDSAAYFCASSRGTTATNEKLFFGSGTQLSVL.

The table lists this clonotype with a few counts. The V gene is TRBV6-1, the J gene TRBJ2-7; D ambiguous. Trimming cost V 6 bases and J 2 bases, with 2 bases left between them. The CDR3 covers 10 residues. CDR1 is MNHNS, CDR2 SASEGT, per germline. The DNA of the CDR3 is TGTGCCAGCAGGGCCTACGAGCAGTACTTC. Its translation is CASRAYEQYF.

A few counts support this clonotype. The rearrangement links TRBV20-1 to TRBJ2-1, with 9 bases matching TRBD2. The CDR3 runs 16 residues. V lost 7 bases, J lost 4 bases, and 14 bases stayed unmatched. Germline V CDR1 and CDR2: DFQATT, SNEGSKA (reference sequence). This chain's CDR3 is CSGGGGQIGRYNEQFF. In DNA form, the CDR3 reads TGCAGTGGCGGGGGGGGACAAATCGGAAGGTACAATGAGCAGTTCTTC.

This clonotype was observed at least ten times. This chain links TRBV6-5 with TRBJ1-1; D uncertain. Germline CDR1 and CDR2: MNHEY and SVGAGI. Trimming took 0 bases from V and 3 from J, leaving 8 bases between them. The CDR3 runs to 14 residues. Here the CDR3 reads CASSYSSRYTEAFF. DNA of the CDR3: TGTGCCAGCAGTTACTCGAGTAGGTACACTGAAGCTTTCTTT.

In this sample, this clonotype turned up a few times. V and J are TRBV7-9 and TRBJ1-1, with D possibly matching TRBD1 (6 bases). The CDR3 covers 14 residues. The V end lost 3 bases, the J end lost 7 bases, and 15 bases lay between the germline ends. CDR1 is SEHNR and CDR2 is FQNEAQ in the germline V gene (reference sequence). The CDR3 sequence: CASSLGEGVVEAFF. The CDR3 bases are TGTGCCAGCAGCTTGGGCGAGGGGGTAGTTGAAGCTTTCTTT.

This clonotype was found a few times. The rearrangement joins TRBV7-9 to TRBJ2-1, with TRBD2 as a possible D gene (5 bases). CDR1 and CDR2 from the germline V gene are SEHNR and FQNEAQ (reference sequence). Deletions cut 5 bases from V and 8 bases from J, with 16 bases between. CDR3 length equals 14 residues. CDR3 amino acids: CASSARAGQDEQFF. The CDR3 DNA reads as TGTGCCAGCAGCGCTAGGGCGGGCCAAGATGAGCAGTTCTTC.

The chain links TRBV7-2 to TRBJ1-1; tentatively, D is TRBD1 (5 bases). The CDR3 covers 14 residues. The germline V gene has CDR1 SGHTA and CDR2 FQGNSA. Trimming left V 1 base short and J 11 bases short, with 17 bases between. The CDR3 bases are TGTGCCAGCAGCTTAGTTCAGGGATCTGCCCTGGCTTTCTTT. Translation: CASSLVQGSALAFF. Full variable domain (outside the CDR3, taken from reference TRBV7-2 and TRBJ1-1): GAGVSQSPSNKVTEKGKDVELRCDPISGHTALYWYRQSLGQGLEFLIYFQGNSAPDKSGLPSDRFSAERTGGSVSTLTIQRTQQEDSAVYLCASSLVQGSALAFFGQGTRLTVV.

The genes are TRBV6-1 and TRBJ1-1, with a possible D match to TRBD1 (5 bases). CDR1 is MNHNS, CDR2 SASEGT, per germline. V was shortened by 6 bases and J by 3 bases, with 17 bases between the two germline ends. The length of the CDR3 is 15 residues. The CDR3 nucleotides read TGTGCCAGCAGGGGCGAACGGGGGGTCGACACTGAAGCTTTCTTT. It translates to CASRGERGVDTEAFF.

This chain uses TRBV7-9 with TRBJ2-1; D gene ambiguous. The CDR3 runs 13 residues. Germline CDR1 SEHNR, CDR2 FQNEAQ (reference sequence). V was shortened by 3 bases and J by 7 bases, with 10 bases between the two germline ends. CDR3 amino acids: CASSLSGLNEQFF. The CDR3 DNA follows: TGTGCCAGCAGCTTGTCCGGGTTGAATGAGCAGTTCTTC. Based on the CDR3 plus reference TRBV7-9 and TRBJ2-1, the full variable domain is DTGVSQNPRHKITKRGQNVTFRCDPISEHNRLYWYRQTLGQGPEFLTYFQNEAQLEKSRLLSDRFSAERPKGSFSTLEIQRTEQGDSAMYLCASSLSGLNEQFFGPGTRLTVL.

This clonotype has a handful of counts. The V call is TRBV7-8, the J call TRBJ2-3; D remains unclear. CDR1 and CDR2 (germline): SGHVS, FQNEAQ. V gave up 6 bases and J gave up 6 bases, with 22 bases separating them. The CDR3 covers 16 residues. The DNA for the CDR3 is TGTGCCAGCAGACCCCCTCCTCATATCGTTGGGGATACGCAGTATTTT. Translating gives CASRPPPHIVGDTQYF.

This clonotype has more than one count but fewer than ten. This chain uses TRBV7-6 with TRBJ2-5; TRBD2 matches at 13 bases. Germline CDR1 SGHVS, CDR2 FNYEAQ. Unmatched junction bases numbered 15, after V lost 1 base and J lost 7 bases. The CDR3 spans 19 residues. The CDR3 region is CASSLEIPGTSGEQVTQYF. DNA for the CDR3: TGTGCCAGCAGCTTAGAGATTCCGGGGACTAGCGGGGAACAGGTGACCCAGTACTTC.

This clonotype was detected only a few times. The chain joins TRBV4-2 to TRBJ2-2; no clear D gene. V was trimmed by 4 bases and J by 6 bases, leaving 6 bases between them. Germline values: CDR1 LGHNA, CDR2 YNFKEQ. This CDR3 has 12 amino acids. The CDR3 DNA sequence: TGTGCCAGCAGCCGACCCGCCGGGGAGCTGTTTTTT. This sequence encodes CASSRPAGELFF.

This chain links TRBV12-3 or TRBV12-4 with TRBJ1-2; 10 bases match TRBD1. The V segment lost 4 bases and the J segment 4 bases; nucleotides outside the gene matches: 6. The CDR3 runs 15 residues. This CDR3 is CASSSPTGGIYGYTF. CDR3 DNA: TGTGCCAGCAGTTCCCCGACAGGGGGCATCTATGGCTACACCTTC.

This clonotype was recorded a few times. The V gene is TRBV6-9, the J gene TRBJ2-5, with no clear D. CDR1 is MNHGY, CDR2 SVAAGI, per germline. This CDR3 comprises 13 residues. V was trimmed by 1 base and J by 6 bases, leaving 9 bases between them. The chain's CDR3 is CASSYCGCKTQYF. As DNA, the CDR3 is TGTGCCAGCAGTTATTGCGGATGTAAGACCCAGTACTTC.

This clonotype showed up many times. The chain combines TRBV5-1 with TRBJ2-5; D gene uncertain. CDR1 is SGHRS and CDR2 is YFSETQ in the germline V gene. The CDR3 loop spans 15 amino acids. V was trimmed by 0 bases and J by 2 bases, leaving 11 bases between them. The CDR3 loop reads CASSLEVGPQETQYF. Here the CDR3 DNA reads TGCGCCAGCAGCTTGGAAGTGGGCCCTCAAGAGACCCAGTACTTC.

In this sample, this clonotype turned up a few times. The chain has TRBV5-4 and TRBJ2-2; 10 bases are shared with TRBD1. CDR1 and CDR2 from the germline V gene are SGHNT and YYREEE (reference sequence). Trimming removed 1 base from V and 7 bases from J; junction bases left unmatched: 7. This CDR3 has 16 amino acids. Here the CDR3 reads CASSLSGQGFVGELFF. CDR3 bases: TGTGCCAGCAGCTTGTCGGGACAGGGGTTTGTCGGGGAGCTGTTTTTT.

The chain uses TRBV4-2 and TRBJ2-5; 9 bases are a match to TRBD1. Germline trimming cut 4 bases from V and 3 bases from J; bases unmatched to any gene: 6. Germline V gives CDR1 LGHNA, CDR2 YNFKEQ. This CDR3 spans 15 amino acids. The CDR3 sequence is CASSPGTGRKETQYF. CDR3 nucleotide sequence: TGTGCCAGCAGCCCAGGGACAGGGCGGAAAGAGACCCAGTACTTC.